These T cell receptor beta chains were read from a single sample in a study of cytomegalovirus exposure and HLA in healthy donors. Only in-frame clones appear in the TCRdb table, and some are missing; sequencing was by immunoSEQ multiplex PCR. The data hold approximately 110,000 clones, with 70% to 85% observed a single time. The sequenced sample consisted of PBMCs. Receptors were obtained from a human donor in good health. Both conserved end residues are part of each CDR3. A D gene is named only where the DNA matches it firmly. Size is omitted from some rows. Given values are once, few, many or a class for expanded clones.

cdr3_aa	cdr3_nt	j_call	v_call	d_call	clone_size
CAWSPPQSYGYTF	TGTGCCTGGAGTCCCCCACAGTCCTATGGCTACACCTTC	TRBJ1-2	TRBV30	.	once
CASSLGQGNSGANGLTF	TGCGCCAGCAGCTTGGGACAGGGAAACTCTGGGGCCAACGGCCTGACTTTC	TRBJ2-6	TRBV5-1	TRBD1	.
CASSLTQGAALYGYTF	TGCGCCAGCAGCTTGACACAGGGGGCCGCCCTCTATGGCTACACCTTC	TRBJ1-2	TRBV5-1	TRBD1	.
CASSVGLAGVNNEQFF	TGTGCCAGCAGCGTAGGTCTAGCGGGAGTAAACAATGAGCAGTTCTTC	TRBJ2-1	TRBV9	TRBD2	.
CAFRAGEQYF	TGTGCCTTCCGGGCTGGGGAGCAGTACTTC	TRBJ2-5	TRBV2	.	once
CASSGSLTEAFF	TGTGCCAGTAGTGGCTCATTAACTGAAGCTTTCTTT	TRBJ1-1	TRBV19	.	.
CASSLDEDRGNEKLFF	TGCGCCAGCAGCTTGGATGAAGACAGAGGAAATGAAAAACTGTTTTTT	TRBJ1-4	TRBV5-1	.	.
CASSYLDSRGPYGYTF	TGTGCCAGCAGTTACCTAGACTCCAGGGGCCCCTATGGCTACACCTTC	TRBJ1-2	TRBV6-5	.	.
CASSSSLSGNTIYF	TGTGCCAGCAGCTCTTCCCTCTCTGGAAACACCATATATTTT	TRBJ1-3	TRBV7-2	.	.
CSASHGHRTYF	TGCAGTGCTAGTCACGGACACCGAACGTATTTT	TRBJ2-3	TRBV20-1	.	.
CASSPTPQGAKNSPLHF	TGTGCCAGCAGCCCCACCCCCCAGGGGGCGAAGAATTCACCCCTCCACTTT	TRBJ1-6	TRBV5-4	TRBD1	.
CASSATGGNGNQPQHF	TGTGCCAGCTCAGCCACAGGGGGTAATGGCAATCAGCCCCAGCATTTT	TRBJ1-5	TRBV18	TRBD1	.
CASHTGGSGGSNEQFF	TGCGCCAGCCACACGGGGGGTAGCGGGGGAAGCAATGAGCAGTTCTTC	TRBJ2-1	TRBV5-1	TRBD2	.
CASSPGQSLGGGRDTQYF	TGTGCCAGCAGCCCAGGCCAGTCACTTGGGGGAGGGCGAGATACGCAGTATTTT	TRBJ2-3	TRBV28	TRBD2	.
CASRRGLDEQYF	TGCGCCAGCAGAAGGGGACTAGACGAGCAGTACTTC	TRBJ2-7	TRBV5-1	TRBD2	.
CASRRDRGSYGYTF	TGTGCCAGCAGAAGAGACAGGGGTTCCTATGGCTACACCTTC	TRBJ1-2	TRBV11-2	TRBD1	.
CAWSARSPLHF	TGTGCCTGGAGTGCTCGTTCACCCCTCCACTTT	TRBJ1-6	TRBV30	.	.
CASSPEGWNTGELFF	TGTGCCAGCTCACCAGAGGGATGGAACACCGGGGAGCTGTTTTTT	TRBJ2-2	TRBV18	.	.
CASSSDRSVNYGYTF	TGTGCCAGCAGCTCGGACAGGAGTGTCAACTATGGCTACACCTTC	TRBJ1-2	TRBV7-9	TRBD1	.
CASSLITDTEAFF	TGTGCCAGCAGCTTAATAACTGACACTGAAGCTTTCTTT	TRBJ1-1	TRBV11-2	.	.
CASSFGGLNTIYF	TGTGCCAGCAGTTTCGGAGGGCTAAACACCATATATTTT	TRBJ1-3	TRBV28	.	.
CASSFPDRANEQYF	TGTGCCAGCAGCTTTCCGGACAGGGCGAACGAGCAGTACTTC	TRBJ2-7	TRBV5-4	TRBD1	few
CASTTPGTETYEQYF	TGTGCCAGCACCACCCCCGGGACAGAGACCTACGAGCAGTACTTC	TRBJ2-7	TRBV5-5	TRBD1	.
CASSLFPSDNEQFF	TGTGCCAGCAGCTTATTTCCTAGCGACAATGAGCAGTTCTTC	TRBJ2-1	TRBV7-3	.	.
CASSPGGLASYEQYF	TGCGCCAGCAGCCCGGGCGGGCTAGCCTCCTACGAGCAGTACTTC	TRBJ2-7	TRBV5-1	.	.
CASSDGTSGSYNEQFF	TGTGCCAGCAGTGACGGTACTAGCGGGAGTTACAATGAGCAGTTCTTC	TRBJ2-1	TRBV6-4	TRBD2	.
CASSLGLAGLNEQFF	TGTGCCAGCAGCTTGGGACTAGCGGGACTCAATGAGCAGTTCTTC	TRBJ2-1	TRBV2	TRBD2	once
CSASRTSGSLDTQYF	TGCAGCGCCTCCCGGACTAGCGGATCTTTAGATACGCAGTATTTT	TRBJ2-3	TRBV29-1	TRBD2	.